What follows describes a single T cell receptor (beta chain). The target antigen is unknown. Once cultured for approximately ten days, the cells underwent separation to obtain CD4+ T cells. Participants were given two doses of BNT162b2 or mRNA-1273 vaccine. Days 3 and 7 saw half the medium replaced with IL-2 medium. This sample was taken from a study of vaccination effects on CD4 cells after COVID-19. Overall study: Post-vaccine sampling took place a median of 72 days after the second dose. Study-level results: After vaccination of healthy people, only 1 of 255 vaccine-induced clones cross-reacted with common cold coronaviruses.

V was pared by 3 bases and J by 5 bases, with 13 bases between. The germline CDR1 and CDR2 sequences are MNHEY and SMNVEV (reference sequence). The CDR3 loop spans 14 amino acids. Libraries were prepared by immunoSEQ multiplex PCR; TCRdb keeps only in-frame clonotypes and omits some of them. The sample has 45,000 to 60,000 clones, approximately 70% seen once. The receptor's source is a human donor who received a COVID-19 vaccine. The chain combines TRBV27 with TRBJ2-5; D possibly matches TRBD1 or TRBD2 (5 bases each). The sample was CD4+ T cells from PBMCs cultured without peptide, taken after COVID-19 vaccination. The CDR3: CASSFAGTGETQYF. In DNA form, the CDR3 reads TGTGCCAGCAGTTTTGCAGGGACCGGGGAGACCCAGTACTTC.